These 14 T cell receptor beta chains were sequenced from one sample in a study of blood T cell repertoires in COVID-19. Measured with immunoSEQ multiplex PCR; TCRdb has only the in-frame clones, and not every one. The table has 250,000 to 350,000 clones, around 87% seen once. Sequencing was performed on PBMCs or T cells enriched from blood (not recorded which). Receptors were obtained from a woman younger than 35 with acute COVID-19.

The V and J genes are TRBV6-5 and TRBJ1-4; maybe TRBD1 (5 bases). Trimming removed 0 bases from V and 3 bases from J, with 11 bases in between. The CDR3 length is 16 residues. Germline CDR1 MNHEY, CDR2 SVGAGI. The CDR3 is CASSYSKETANEKLFF. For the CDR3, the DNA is TGTGCCAGCAGTTACTCTAAGGAGACAGCTAATGAAAAACTGTTTTTT.

CDR3: CATSRIVDRGSPLHF. As DNA, the CDR3 is TGTGCCACCAGCAGGATCGTCGACAGGGGTTCACCCCTCCACTTT. The chain couples TRBV15 to TRBJ1-6; 8 nucleotides line up with TRBD1. This CDR3 is 15 amino acids long. Per germline, CDR1 LNHNV and CDR2 YYDKDF (reference sequence). With 3 bases clipped from V and 9 bases from J, the junction kept 7 bases outside the gene matches.

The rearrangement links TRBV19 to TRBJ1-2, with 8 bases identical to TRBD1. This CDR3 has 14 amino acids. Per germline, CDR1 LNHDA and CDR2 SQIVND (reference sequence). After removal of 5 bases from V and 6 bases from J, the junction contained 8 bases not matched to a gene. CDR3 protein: CASSRPGQGHGYTF. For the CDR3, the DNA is TGTGCCAGTAGTCGCCCTGGACAGGGTCATGGCTACACCTTC.

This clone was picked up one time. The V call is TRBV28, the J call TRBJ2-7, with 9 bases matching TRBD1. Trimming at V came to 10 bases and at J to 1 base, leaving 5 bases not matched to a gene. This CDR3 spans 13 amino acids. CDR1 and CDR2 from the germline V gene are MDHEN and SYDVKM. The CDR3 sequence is CATDRGTSYEQYF. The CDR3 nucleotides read TGTGCCACCGACAGGGGGACATCCTACGAGCAGTACTTC. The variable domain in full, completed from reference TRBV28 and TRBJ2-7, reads DVKVTQSSRYLVKRTGEKVFLECVQDMDHENMFWYRQDPGLGLRLIYFSYDVKMKEKGDIPEGYSVSREKKERFSLILESASTNQTSMYLCATDRGTSYEQYFGPGTRLTVT.

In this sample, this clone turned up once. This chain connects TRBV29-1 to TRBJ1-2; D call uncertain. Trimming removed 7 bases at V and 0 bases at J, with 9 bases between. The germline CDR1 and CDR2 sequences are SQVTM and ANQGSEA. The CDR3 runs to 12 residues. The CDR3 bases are TGCAGCGCCTGGACTGCTAACTATGGCTACACCTTC. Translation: CSAWTANYGYTF.

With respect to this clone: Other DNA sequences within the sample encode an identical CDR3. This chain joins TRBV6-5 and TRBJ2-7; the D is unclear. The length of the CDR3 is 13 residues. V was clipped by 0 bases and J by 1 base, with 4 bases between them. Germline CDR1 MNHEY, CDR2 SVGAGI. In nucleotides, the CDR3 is TGTGCCAGCAGTTACTCCAGTTCCTACGAGCAGTACTTC. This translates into CASSYSSSYEQYF.

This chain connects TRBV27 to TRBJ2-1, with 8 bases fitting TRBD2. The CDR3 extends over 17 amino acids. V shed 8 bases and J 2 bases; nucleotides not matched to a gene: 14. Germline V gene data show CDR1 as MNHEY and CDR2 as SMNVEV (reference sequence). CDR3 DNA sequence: TGTGCCAGCTCCCGCACACTAAGCGGGAGCGCCTACAATGAGCAGTTCTTC. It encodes CASSRTLSGSAYNEQFF.

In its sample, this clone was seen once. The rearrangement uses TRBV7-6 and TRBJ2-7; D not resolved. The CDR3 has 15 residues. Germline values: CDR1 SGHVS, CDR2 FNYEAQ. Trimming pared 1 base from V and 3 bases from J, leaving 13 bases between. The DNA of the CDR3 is TGTGCCAGCAGCTTAGTATTTAGTTTTAGCTACGAGCAGTACTTC. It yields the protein CASSLVFSFSYEQYF.

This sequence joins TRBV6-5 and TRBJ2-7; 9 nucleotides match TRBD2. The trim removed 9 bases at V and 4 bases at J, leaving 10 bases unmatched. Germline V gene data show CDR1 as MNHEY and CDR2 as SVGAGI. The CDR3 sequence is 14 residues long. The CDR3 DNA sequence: TGTGCCAGTTCACAGGGAAGCGGGAGGTACGAGCAGTACTTC. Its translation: CASSQGSGRYEQYF.

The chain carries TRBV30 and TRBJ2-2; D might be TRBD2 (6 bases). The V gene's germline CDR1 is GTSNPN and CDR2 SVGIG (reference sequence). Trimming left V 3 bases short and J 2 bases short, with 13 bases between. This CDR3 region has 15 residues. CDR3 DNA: TGTGCCTGGAGGGACCGGAGGGTTAACACCGGGGAGCTGTTTTTT. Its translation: CAWRDRRVNTGELFF.

CDR3 in amino acids: CASSGVKKNTGELFF. The CDR3 DNA reads as TGTGCCAGCAGCGGAGTAAAGAAAAACACCGGGGAGCTGTTTTTT. The J gene is TRBJ2-2, the V gene TRBV2; D ambiguous. Germline values: CDR1 SNHLY, CDR2 FYNNEI. Trimming left V 6 bases short and J 2 bases short, with 13 bases between. There are 15 residues in the CDR3.

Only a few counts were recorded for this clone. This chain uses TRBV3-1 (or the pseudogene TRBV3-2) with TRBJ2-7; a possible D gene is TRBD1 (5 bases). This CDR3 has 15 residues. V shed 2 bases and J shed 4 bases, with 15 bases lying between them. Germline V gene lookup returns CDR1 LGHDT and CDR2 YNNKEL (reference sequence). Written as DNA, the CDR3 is TGTGCCAGCAGCCAAACAGGATCCACCTCTTACGAGCAGTACTTC. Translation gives CASSQTGSTSYEQYF.

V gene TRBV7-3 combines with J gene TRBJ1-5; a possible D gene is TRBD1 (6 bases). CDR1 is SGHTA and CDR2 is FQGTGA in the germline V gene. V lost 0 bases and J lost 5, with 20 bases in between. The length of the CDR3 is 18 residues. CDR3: CASSLTLRVGRGDQPQHF. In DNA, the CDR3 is TGTGCCAGCAGCTTAACGTTACGGGTGGGCAGGGGCGATCAGCCCCAGCATTTT.

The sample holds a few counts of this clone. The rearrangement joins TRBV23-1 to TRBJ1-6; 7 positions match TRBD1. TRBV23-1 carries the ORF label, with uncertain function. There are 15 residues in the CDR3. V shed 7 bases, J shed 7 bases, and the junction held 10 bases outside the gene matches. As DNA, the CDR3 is TGCGCCAGCACTTCACAGGGGCCTTTAAATTCACCCCTCCACTTT. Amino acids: CASTSQGPLNSPLHF.